One and the same sample provided the 22 T cell receptor beta chains below, sequenced in a study of blood T cell repertoires in COVID-19. The protocol was immunoSEQ multiplex PCR, while the TCRdb copy is restricted to in-frame clones and leaves out a portion. The repertoire holds under 300,000 clones, with less than 90% as singletons. The specimen sequenced was peripheral blood. The receptors originated from a man aged 60 to 69 who had recovered from COVID-19.

This rearrangement joins TRBV4-2 to TRBJ2-5; maybe TRBD2 (5 bases). Germline V gene data show CDR1 as LGHNA and CDR2 as YNFKEQ. Trimming shortened V by 3 bases and J by 2 bases, and 16 bases separated the two germline ends. The CDR3 has 16 amino acids. The CDR3 DNA follows: TGTGCCAGCAGCCAGCGGGCCAATAATCCGCAAGAGACCCAGTACTTC. It is translated as CASSQRANNPQETQYF.

This clone was recorded a few times. V gene TRBV11-2 combines with J gene TRBJ1-2; a possible D gene is TRBD1 (5 bases). V was pared by 1 base and J by 5 bases, with 11 bases between. The germline V gene has CDR1 SGHAT and CDR2 FQNNGV. This CDR3 is built from 14 residues. CDR3 protein: CASSLGSGLYGYTF. As DNA, the CDR3 is TGTGCCAGCAGCTTAGGATCAGGGCTTTATGGCTACACCTTC. Combining the CDR3 with reference TRBV11-2 and TRBJ1-2 gives the whole variable domain EAGVAQSPRYKIIEKRQSVAFWCNPISGHATLYWYQQILGQGPKLLIQFQNNGVVDDSQLPKDRFSAERLKGVDSTLKIQPAKLEDSAVYLCASSLGSGLYGYTFGSGTRLTVV.

This clone was seen more than once but under ten times. Here the CDR3 reads CASSPLGWTEAFF. The CDR3, as DNA: TGTGCCAGTAGTCCCCTTGGCTGGACTGAAGCTTTCTTT. The chain couples TRBV19 to TRBJ1-1; D unresolved. This CDR3 comprises 13 residues. Germline lookup yields CDR1 LNHDA and CDR2 SQIVND (reference sequence). The ends were cut back, 5 bases at V and 5 bases at J, with 12 bases in the middle.

The chain links TRBV6-6 to TRBJ1-3; TRBD1 is a possible D gene (6 bases). CDR3 length: 15 residues. The germline V gene has CDR1 MNHNY and CDR2 SVGAGI (reference sequence). The V end lost 2 bases, the J end lost 2 bases, and 10 bases lay between the germline ends. The CDR3 DNA reads TGTGCCAGCAGTTACCCCAAGGGGGCTGGAAACACCATATATTTT. It translates to CASSYPKGAGNTIYF.

This clone appeared a few times. The rearrangement uses TRBV6-5 and TRBJ1-2, with TRBD1 as a possible D gene (6 bases). V lost 6 bases to trimming and J lost 4 bases, with 15 bases between them. The CDR3 spans 14 residues. CDR1 is MNHEY and CDR2 is SVGAGI in the germline V gene. The CDR3: CASRSPGDSYGYTF. The CDR3 DNA reads as TGTGCCAGCAGATCCCCAGGGGATTCCTATGGCTACACCTTC.

The gene calls are TRBV29-1 and TRBJ1-2; D is possibly TRBD1 (6 bases). CDR1 SQVTM and CDR2 ANQGSEA come from the germline V gene. This CDR3 contains 13 residues. Trimming stripped 4 bases from V and 4 bases from J, with 13 bases between. The CDR3 loop reads CSVGDGGPYGYTF. The DNA for the CDR3 is TGCAGCGTTGGGGACGGGGGGCCCTATGGCTACACCTTC. Variable domain in full (rest from reference TRBV29-1 and TRBJ1-2): SAVISQKPSRDICQRGTSLTIQCQVDSQVTMMFWYRQQPGQSLTLIATANQGSEATYESGFVIDKFPISRPNLTFSTLTVSNMSPEDSSIYLCSVGDGGPYGYTFGSGTRLTVV.

V usage is TRBV10-3 and J usage is TRBJ2-7; 9 bases match TRBD1. The CDR3 sequence is 14 residues long. Germline-derived CDR1 and CDR2 are ENHRY and SYGVKD. With 10 bases clipped from V and 3 bases from J, the junction kept 10 bases outside the gene matches. CDR3 in DNA: TGTGCCACCTCCCGGACAGGGGCTCGCTACGAGCAGTACTTC. Translating gives CATSRTGARYEQYF.

The V call is TRBV3-1 (or the pseudogene TRBV3-2), the J call TRBJ1-4, with a possible D match to TRBD1 (5 bases). Germline CDR1 LGHDT, CDR2 YNNKEL (reference sequence). The CDR3 runs to 14 residues. Between the trimmed V and J ends, which lost 4 bases and 0 bases, there was a span of 6 bases. CDR3 region: CASSRGATNEKLFF. DNA of the CDR3: TGTGCCAGCAGCCGGGGGGCAACTAATGAAAAACTGTTTTTT.

In its sample, this clone was seen a few times. V usage is TRBV4-1 and J usage is TRBJ2-7, with 10 nucleotides matching TRBD2. Trimming removed 3 bases from V and 6 bases from J; junction bases left unmatched: 5. The CDR3 has 14 residues. The germline CDR1 and CDR2 sequences are MGHRA and YSYEKL. This CDR3 reads CASSQSGRAGEQYF. The CDR3 region has the DNA TGCGCCAGCAGCCAGAGCGGGAGGGCGGGCGAGCAGTACTTC.

J is TRBJ2-1 and V is TRBV5-1; TRBD2 is a possible D gene (5 bases). The CDR3 covers 13 residues. Trimming took off 0 bases at V and 9 bases at J, with 10 bases between the two ends. Germline V gene sequence: CDR1 SGHRS, CDR2 YFSETQ. CDR3 coding DNA: TGCGCCAGCAGCTTGGTTCTAGCCGGTGAGCAGTTCTTC. Translating gives CASSLVLAGEQFF. The whole variable domain, filled in from reference TRBV5-1 and TRBJ2-1, reads KAGVTQTPRYLIKTRGQQVTLSCSPISGHRSVSWYQQTPGQGLQFLFEYFSETQRNKGNFPGRFSGRQFSNSRSEMNVSTLELGDSALYLCASSLVLAGEQFFGPGTRLTVL.

The V and J genes are TRBV7-2 and TRBJ2-1, with TRBD2 identical over 7 bases. CDR3 length: 15 amino acids. The V and J ends lost 0 bases and 10 bases, in that order; junction bases with no gene match: 9. CDR1 is SGHTA, CDR2 FQGNSA, per germline. The CDR3 spells CASSLAPTSPTEQFF. The CDR3 bases are TGTGCCAGCAGCTTAGCCCCGACTAGCCCTACGGAGCAGTTCTTC.

This chain links TRBV2 with TRBJ2-3; TRBD2 agrees at 12 bases. The CDR3 is 16 amino acids. V shed 6 bases, J shed 1 base, and the junction held 5 bases outside the gene matches. CDR1 is SNHLY, CDR2 FYNNEI, per germline. CDR3 sequence: CASSARTSGGTDTQYF. DNA of the CDR3: TGTGCCAGCAGCGCAAGGACTAGCGGGGGCACAGATACGCAGTATTTT.

The sample holds one count of this clone. This chain connects TRBV18 to TRBJ2-2, with 13 positions matching TRBD2. This CDR3 has 17 residues. Germline CDR1 and CDR2: KGHSH and LQKENI. Trimming removed 3 bases from V and 2 bases from J; junction bases left unmatched: 3. The CDR3 sequence: CASSPRTSGGNTGELFF. DNA for the CDR3: TGTGCCAGCTCACCGCGGACTAGCGGGGGCAACACCGGGGAGCTGTTTTTT.

The sample holds a few counts of this clone. The J gene is TRBJ1-3, the V gene TRBV3-1 (or the pseudogene TRBV3-2); no firm D call. The CDR3 is made up of 16 amino acids. Between the trimmed V and J ends, which lost 1 base and 2 bases, there was a span of 12 bases. Germline values: CDR1 LGHDT, CDR2 YNNKEL (reference sequence). CDR3 region: CASSQVGRGAGNTIYF. The DNA for the CDR3 is TGTGCCAGCAGCCAAGTTGGTCGGGGAGCTGGAAACACCATATATTTT.

The chain links TRBV6-1 to TRBJ2-5; TRBD1 matches at 8 bases. J gave up 4 bases and V 3 bases, and 4 bases lay outside the gene matches. The V gene's germline CDR1 is MNHNS and CDR2 SASEGT. The length of the CDR3 is 14 residues. The CDR3 coding sequence is TGTGCCAGCAGTGAGGGCCAGGGGGCAGAGACCCAGTACTTC. Its translation: CASSEGQGAETQYF.

The rearrangement joins TRBV19 to TRBJ2-1; D may be TRBD2 (6 bases). Germline V gives CDR1 LNHDA, CDR2 SQIVND (reference sequence). The CDR3 has 15 residues. V was pared by 5 bases and J by 10 bases, with 21 bases between. The CDR3 spells CASSPASAARREQFF. The DNA for the CDR3 is TGTGCCAGTAGTCCAGCTAGCGCCGCTCGCAGGGAGCAGTTCTTC. The full variable domain, with the rest looked up from reference TRBV19 and TRBJ2-1, is DGGITQSPKYLFRKEGQNVTLSCEQNLNHDAMYWYRQDPGQGLRLIYYSQIVNDFQKGDIAEGYSVSREKKESFPLTVTSAQKNPTAFYLCASSPASAARREQFFGPGTRLTVL.

The chain links TRBV7-3 to TRBJ2-1, with TRBD2 matching 7 bases. V lost 5 bases, J lost 0 bases, and 10 bases stayed unmatched. CDR1 SGHTA and CDR2 FQGTGA come from the germline V gene. The CDR3 runs 17 residues. As DNA, the CDR3 is TGTGCCAGCAGCCCGACCCGAGCGGGGAGCTCCTACAATGAGCAGTTCTTC. Protein: CASSPTRAGSSYNEQFF.

The chain carries TRBV10-1 and TRBJ2-7; TRBD1 is a possible D gene (5 bases). The germline V gene encodes CDR1 WNHNN and CDR2 SYGVQD (reference sequence). V shed 4 bases and J shed 0 bases, with 13 bases lying between them. The CDR3 has 15 amino acids. Written as DNA, the CDR3 is TGCGCCAGCAGTGTCCAGGTGGGGCGCTCCTACGAGCAGTACTTC. The encoded protein is CASSVQVGRSYEQYF.

The V call is TRBV6-2 or TRBV6-3, the J call TRBJ1-4, with TRBD1 identical over 7 bases. The CDR3 consists of 19 residues. Germline assignment: CDR1 MNHEY and CDR2 SVGEGT. J lost 8 bases, V lost 2 bases, and 20 bases had no gene match. The CDR3 nucleotides are TGTGCCAGCAGTTACGTGTTCGCAGGGGGTACCCCTTCAGGAGAAAAACTGTTTTTT. Translated, it gives CASSYVFAGGTPSGEKLFF.

This sequence joins TRBV12-3 or TRBV12-4 and TRBJ2-1; the match to TRBD1 covers 7 bases. J was trimmed by 10 bases and V by 2 bases; bases with no gene match: 5. The length of the CDR3 is 13 residues. CDR3 amino acids: CASSLRGQSEQFF. The CDR3, as DNA: TGTGCCAGCAGTTTAAGGGGGCAGTCAGAGCAGTTCTTC.

This chain connects TRBV30 to TRBJ2-2; a possible D gene is TRBD1 (5 bases). Germline V gene data show CDR1 as GTSNPN and CDR2 as SVGIG (reference sequence). CDR3 size: 14 residues. The germline V and J ends were trimmed by 5 bases and 2 bases, with 12 bases remaining between them. CDR3 protein: CAWRLWGNTGELFF. The CDR3 DNA sequence: TGTGCCTGGCGACTTTGGGGCAACACCGGGGAGCTGTTTTTT.

This clone was observed a handful of times. This chain joins TRBV10-3 and TRBJ2-7, with TRBD2 matching over 16 bases. J lost 0 bases, V lost 0 bases, and 2 bases had no gene match. This CDR3 is 18 amino acids long. CDR1 ENHRY and CDR2 SYGVKD come from the germline V gene. CDR3 residues: CAISESGLAGGGSYEQYF. The CDR3 bases are TGTGCCATCAGTGAGTCGGGACTAGCGGGAGGGGGCTCCTACGAGCAGTACTTC.